A single sample gave rise to the 7 T cell receptor beta chains below, sequenced in a study of vaccination and CD4 T cells after COVID-19. Treatment: roughly 11-day PBMC culture with coronavirus spike peptide pools or control peptides (ViraFEST assay). For these TCRs, the target antigens are not known. Scientists ran DNA taken from cultured CD4+ T cells through the Oncomine TCR Beta short-read assay for sequencing. TCRdb processed the PCR reads anew with MiXCR; each CDR3 protein has one entry. The sample gives tens of thousands of distinct CDR3 sequences, almost 50% of which show up once; 4.5% to 7% is in the top ten. The sequenced sample consisted of CD4+ T cells from blood, cultured in vitro. The receptors here all came from a human donor who had recovered from COVID-19.

The J gene is TRBJ1-2, the V gene TRBV2; no clear D. This CDR3 contains 11 residues. Germline loops: CDR1 SNHLY, CDR2 FYNNEI. With 6 bases removed from V and 6 bases from J, the gap between germline ends came to 8 bases. This chain's CDR3 is CASSTANGYTF. CDR3 DNA: TGTGCCAGCAGCACAGCGAATGGCTACACCTTC.

The chain couples TRBV21-1 to TRBJ1-5; TRBD1, the table's D call, was not compared with the DNA. TRBV21-1 is a pseudogene segment. The CDR3 runs 14 residues. CDR3 bases: TGTGCCAGCAGCAGACCCCGGGTTGAGGGGCCCCAGCATTTT. Amino acids: CASSRPRVEGPQHF.

This chain joins TRBV12-3 or TRBV12-4 and TRBJ1-2, with D uncertain. CDR3 length: 12 residues. The germline V and J ends were trimmed by 3 bases and 3 bases, with 5 bases remaining between them. CDR3 DNA sequence: TGTGCCAGCAGTTTCTCGGACTATGGCTACACCTTC. Amino acids: CASSFSDYGYTF.

The V call is TRBV7-2, the J call TRBJ2-5; D remains ambiguous. Germline V gene sequence: CDR1 SGHTA, CDR2 FQGNSA. The CDR3 length is 15 residues. Trimming took off 1 base at V and 2 bases at J, with 11 bases between the two ends. This chain's CDR3 is CASSLVWGLQETQYF. DNA of the CDR3: TGTGCCAGCAGCTTAGTTTGGGGTCTACAAGAGACCCAGTACTTC.

This clonotype was detected a few times. V is TRBV7-8 and J is TRBJ1-3, with D tentatively TRBD1 (5 bases). The germline V and J ends were trimmed by 5 bases and 1 base, with 12 bases remaining between them. The CDR3 has 15 amino acids. Germline CDR1 is SGHVS and CDR2 is FQNEAQ. DNA of the CDR3: TGTGCCAGCAGCCGTGGTCGGACATCTGGAAACACCATATATTTT. Translating it yields CASSRGRTSGNTIYF.

This clonotype was observed a single time. The chain combines TRBV6-4 with TRBJ2-7, with 9 bases fitting TRBD2. The CDR3 sequence is 13 residues long. The germline V gene has CDR1 MRHNA and CDR2 SNTAGT. V dropped 8 bases and J dropped 4; count of bases not matched to a gene: 6. CDR3 DNA: TGTGCCAGCGGTAGCGGGAGAATATACGAGCAGTACTTC. Residues: CASGSGRIYEQYF.

The rearrangement uses TRBV3-1 and TRBJ1-5, with 8 bases that match TRBD1. The CDR3 runs 14 residues. The ends lost 1 base at V and 10 bases at J; junction bases unmatched: 6. Germline CDR1 LGHDT, CDR2 YNNKEL (reference sequence). The CDR3 DNA is TGTGCCAGCAGCCAAGCGGACAGGGATCTTCCCCAGCATTTT. It encodes CASSQADRDLPQHF.